What follows are 22 T cell receptor beta chains derived from one specimen sequenced in a study of beta chain features in type 1 diabetes. The isolated RNA, all of it, was reverse transcribed, so expressed TCRB transcripts were what got sequenced. The data were produced by immunoSEQ multiplex PCR, yet TCRdb's version contains in-frame clones alone and is incomplete. The top ten clones hold under 0.5% of a sample with about 340,000 clones, 8% of them seen once. Input material: central memory CD4+ T cells from blood. The receptors stem from a woman aged 18-30 years in good health.

This clone appeared a few times. The chain has TRBV28 and TRBJ1-2; 8 positions match TRBD1. Germline lookup yields CDR1 MDHEN and CDR2 SYDVKM. Germline trimming cut 5 bases from V and 7 bases from J; bases unmatched to any gene: 3. This CDR3 has 12 residues. CDR3 sequence reads: CASSTTGVGYTF. The CDR3 DNA reads as TGTGCCAGCAGTACGACAGGGGTTGGCTACACCTTC.

The rearrangement uses TRBV5-4 and TRBJ2-1, with D unresolved. The CDR3 totals 16 residues. The V end lost 4 bases, the J end lost 0 bases, and 14 bases lay between the germline ends. Germline V CDR1 and CDR2: SGHNT, YYREEE (reference sequence). CDR3 amino acids: CASSQDAAYSYNEQFF. The DNA for the CDR3 is TGTGCCAGCAGCCAAGATGCAGCATACTCCTACAATGAGCAGTTCTTC. The whole variable domain, remainder taken from reference TRBV5-4 and TRBJ2-1, is ETGVTQSPTHLIKTRGQQVTLRCSSQSGHNTVSWYQQALGQGPQFIFQYYREEENGRGNFPPRFSGLQFPNYSSELNVNALELDDSALYLCASSQDAAYSYNEQFFGPGTRLTVL.

This clone has more than one count but fewer than ten. V and J are TRBV2 and TRBJ2-7; D tentatively reads TRBD1 or TRBD2 (5 bases each). The CDR3 is 13 residues long. V was shortened by 6 bases and J by 0 bases, with 9 bases between the two germline ends. Germline assignment: CDR1 SNHLY and CDR2 FYNNEI. This CDR3 is CASRGDLSYEQYF. The CDR3 nucleotides read TGTGCCAGCAGAGGGGACCTCTCCTACGAGCAGTACTTC.

This clone was counted only a few times. V gene TRBV4-3 combines with J gene TRBJ2-3; 8 bases line up with TRBD2. Unmatched junction bases numbered 12, after V lost 6 bases and J lost 4 bases. Germline V gene lookup returns CDR1 LGHNA and CDR2 YSLEER. The CDR3 is 16 amino acids. CDR3 loop: CASRLNPTSVADTQYF. As DNA, the CDR3 is TGCGCCAGCAGACTCAACCCGACTAGCGTGGCAGATACGCAGTATTTT.

The chain links TRBV4-2 to TRBJ2-5; 7 nucleotides agree with TRBD1. V lost 0 bases, J lost 7 bases, and 5 bases stayed unmatched. The CDR3 has 14 residues. CDR1 LGHNA and CDR2 YNFKEQ come from the germline V gene. CDR3 sequence reads: CASSQEAQGMTQYF. The CDR3 region has the DNA TGTGCCAGCAGCCAAGAAGCACAGGGGATGACCCAGTACTTC.

This clone was seen more than once but under ten times. The rearrangement uses TRBV5-6 and TRBJ2-7, with 8 bases lining up with TRBD2. CDR3 size: 14 residues. The trim removed 1 base at V and 2 bases at J, leaving 2 bases unmatched. Germline CDR1 and CDR2: SGHDT and YYEEEE. In DNA, the CDR3 is TGTGCCAGCAGCTTGATAGCGGGACCCTACGAGCAGTACTTC. Its protein is CASSLIAGPYEQYF.

Only a few counts were recorded for this clone. This rearrangement joins TRBV27 to TRBJ2-3, with D possibly being TRBD1 or TRBD2 (5 bases each). The V gene lost 4 bases and the J gene lost 7 bases, with 15 bases spanning the gap. Germline CDR1 reads MNHEY; CDR2 reads SMNVEV (reference sequence). The CDR3 consists of 14 residues. This CDR3 is CASSSRGWGYTQYF. The CDR3 DNA reads TGTGCCAGCAGTTCCCGAGGGTGGGGGTATACGCAGTATTTT.

This clone was detected a few times. This rearrangement joins TRBV18 to TRBJ1-1; 8 bases are shared with TRBD1. The germline gives CDR1 KGHSH, CDR2 LQKENI. CDR3 size: 17 residues. V was pared by 6 bases and J by 3 bases, with 15 bases of the junction left unmatched. The chain's CDR3 is CASSRRFGQGEYTEAFF. Written as DNA, the CDR3 is TGTGCCAGCTCCCGCCGGTTCGGACAGGGAGAATACACTGAAGCTTTCTTT.

This clone was recorded at least ten times. In the same sample, other DNA sequences code for this CDR3. The chain recombines TRBV2 with TRBJ2-6; D unresolved. The germline V and J ends were trimmed by 2 bases and 0 bases, with 2 bases remaining between them. This CDR3 is built from 14 residues. Germline CDR1 is SNHLY and CDR2 is FYNNEI. The DNA for the CDR3 is TGTGCCAGCAGTGAATTCTCTGGGGCCAACGTCCTGACTTTC. This translates into CASSEFSGANVLTF.

In its sample, this clone was seen a few times. The rearrangement joins TRBV2 to TRBJ1-5, with 8 nucleotides matching TRBD1. The V gene end was trimmed by 8 bases and the J gene end by 3 bases; junction bases not matched to a gene: 6. The germline gives CDR1 SNHLY, CDR2 FYNNEI. CDR3 size: 14 residues. CDR3 protein: CASSGTGNNQPQHF. The DNA for the CDR3 is TGTGCCAGCTCCGGGACAGGCAACAATCAGCCCCAGCATTTT.

The table lists this clone with a few counts. This chain links TRBV5-1 with TRBJ2-2; D is undetermined. The CDR3 is made up of 14 amino acids. Between the trimmed V and J ends, which lost 4 bases and 5 bases, there was a span of 12 bases. Per the germline V gene, CDR1 is SGHRS and CDR2 is YFSETQ. This chain's CDR3 is CASSRVIETGELFF. CDR3 sequence (DNA): TGCGCCAGCAGCCGCGTTATCGAGACCGGGGAGCTGTTTTTT.

The sample holds many counts of this clone. The rearrangement links TRBV7-2 to TRBJ2-3; D may be TRBD2 (6 bases). The V end lost 2 bases, the J end lost 0 bases, and 12 bases lay between the germline ends. The CDR3 consists of 16 residues. The germline V gene has CDR1 SGHTA and CDR2 FQGNSA. The CDR3 here is CASSLRLSGSTDTQYF. The CDR3 nucleotides are TGTGCCAGCAGCTTACGGCTCAGCGGGAGCACAGATACGCAGTATTTT.

This clone was observed at least ten times. The rearrangement joins TRBV2 to TRBJ1-1; 9 bases match TRBD1. CDR3 length equals 15 residues. With 5 bases clipped from V and 4 bases from J, the junction kept 8 bases outside the gene matches. Germline V lookup: CDR1 SNHLY, CDR2 FYNNEI. CDR3 in DNA: TGTGCCAGCAGTCAAGAGGGACAGGGAGGCACTGAAGCTTTCTTT. The encoded protein is CASSQEGQGGTEAFF.

This clone was seen repeatedly, ten times or more. The chain uses TRBV14 and TRBJ2-5; 7 nucleotides align to TRBD2. V lost 4 bases to trimming and J lost 9 bases; unmatched junction nucleotides: 8. This CDR3 comprises 13 residues. Looked up from germline, CDR1 is SGHDN and CDR2 is FVKESK. This CDR3 reads CASSLERERAQYF. The CDR3 DNA reads as TGTGCCAGCAGCCTGGAGCGGGAACGGGCCCAGTACTTC. The whole variable domain, remainder taken from reference TRBV14 and TRBJ2-5, is EAGVTQFPSHSVIEKGQTVTLRCDPISGHDNLYWYRRVMGKEIKFLLHFVKESKQDESGMPNNRFLAERTGGTYSTLKVQPAELEDSGVYFCASSLERERAQYFGPGTRLLVL.

This clone was observed a few times. The chain couples TRBV6-5 to TRBJ2-7; 7 nucleotides match TRBD2. The CDR3 covers 14 residues. The V gene's germline CDR1 is MNHEY and CDR2 SVGAGI. Trimming removed 2 bases from V and 3 bases from J; junction bases left unmatched: 4. CDR3 sequence: CASSYRLAGYEQYF. The DNA for the CDR3 is TGTGCCAGCAGTTACCGACTAGCTGGCTACGAGCAGTACTTC.

This chain links TRBV29-1 with TRBJ1-1, with a weak D call TRBD1 (6 bases). The CDR3 covers 12 residues. V was shortened by 7 bases and J by 4 bases, with 13 bases between the two germline ends. The germline V gene has CDR1 SQVTM and CDR2 ANQGSEA. CDR3 residues: CSAPDSPTEAFF. For the CDR3, the DNA is TGCAGCGCCCCGGACAGTCCCACTGAAGCTTTCTTT.

This clone was detected only a few times. The genes are TRBV4-3 and TRBJ1-3, with D tentatively TRBD1 (5 bases). This CDR3 is 15 amino acids long. Trimming removed 0 bases at V and 4 bases at J, with 10 bases between. Per germline, CDR1 LGHNA and CDR2 YSLEER. The CDR3 sequence is CASSQDRGPGNTIYF. The CDR3 region has the DNA TGCGCCAGCAGCCAAGATCGGGGCCCCGGAAACACCATATATTTT.

The chain carries TRBV7-2 and TRBJ2-5; no definite D call. Trimming left V 5 bases short and J 2 bases short, with 9 bases between. There are 13 residues in the CDR3. Per the germline V gene, CDR1 is SGHTA and CDR2 is FQGNSA. For the CDR3, the DNA is TGTGCCAGCAGCACCCGCCGTCAAGAGACCCAGTACTTC. Translation: CASSTRRQETQYF.

This chain connects TRBV28 to TRBJ2-6; D not resolved. CDR3 length: 12 residues. Looked up from germline, CDR1 is MDHEN and CDR2 is SYDVKM. The V and J ends lost 5 bases and 2 bases respectively, with 1 base between them. The CDR3 DNA reads TGTGCCAGCAGTACTGGGGCCAACGTCCTGACTTTC. Translated, it gives CASSTGANVLTF.

This clone has just a few counts. The V gene is TRBV2, the J gene TRBJ1-5, with D uncertain. Germline V gene lookup returns CDR1 SNHLY and CDR2 FYNNEI. There are 14 residues in the CDR3. V was trimmed by 4 bases and J by 3 bases, leaving 10 bases between them. The CDR3 DNA sequence: TGTGCCAGCAGTGGGGAGAGGCCCAATCAGCCCCAGCATTTT. Amino acid sequence: CASSGERPNQPQHF.

The sample holds a few counts of this clone. The V call is TRBV4-2, the J call TRBJ2-5; D is ambiguous. The CDR3 totals 13 residues. The V gene's germline CDR1 is LGHNA and CDR2 YNFKEQ. The germline V and J ends were trimmed by 0 bases and 0 bases, with 2 bases remaining between them. The CDR3 bases are TGTGCCAGCAGCCAAGATTACCAAGAGACCCAGTACTTC. This sequence encodes CASSQDYQETQYF.

This clone was observed at least ten times. The chain is built from TRBV19 and TRBJ1-4; D gene ambiguous. The germline gives CDR1 LNHDA, CDR2 SQIVND (reference sequence). Trimming left V 8 bases short and J 4 bases short, with 11 bases between. The length of the CDR3 is 13 residues. For the CDR3, the DNA is TGTGCCAGTGGGAAAGATGATAATGAAAAACTGTTTTTT. It specifies CASGKDDNEKLFF.